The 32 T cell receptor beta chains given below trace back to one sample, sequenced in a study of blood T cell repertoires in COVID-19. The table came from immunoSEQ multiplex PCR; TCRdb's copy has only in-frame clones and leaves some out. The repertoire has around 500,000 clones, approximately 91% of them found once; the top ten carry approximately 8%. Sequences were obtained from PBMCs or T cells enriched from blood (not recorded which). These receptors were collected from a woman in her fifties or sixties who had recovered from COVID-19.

The CDR3 spells CASSSLRDRGNGYTF. The DNA for the CDR3 is TGCGCCAGCAGCTCGCTCCGGGACAGGGGTAATGGCTACACCTTC. The chain recombines TRBV5-1 with TRBJ1-2, with 10 bases that match TRBD1. The CDR3 spans 15 residues. After removal of 3 bases from V and 6 bases from J, the junction contained 8 bases not matched to a gene. Germline V gene lookup returns CDR1 SGHRS and CDR2 YFSETQ. Drawing the rest from reference TRBV5-1 and TRBJ1-2, the complete variable domain is KAGVTQTPRYLIKTRGQQVTLSCSPISGHRSVSWYQQTPGQGLQFLFEYFSETQRNKGNFPGRFSGRQFSNSRSEMNVSTLELGDSALYLCASSSLRDRGNGYTFGSGTRLTVV.

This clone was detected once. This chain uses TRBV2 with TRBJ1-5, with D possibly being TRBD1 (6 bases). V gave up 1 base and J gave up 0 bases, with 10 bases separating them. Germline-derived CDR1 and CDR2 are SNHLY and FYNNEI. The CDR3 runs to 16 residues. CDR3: CASSEGTDYSNQPQHF. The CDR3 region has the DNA TGTGCCAGCAGTGAAGGGACAGACTATAGCAATCAGCCCCAGCATTTT. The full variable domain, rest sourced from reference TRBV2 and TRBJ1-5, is EPEVTQTPSHQVTQMGQEVILRCVPISNHLYFYWYRQILGQKVEFLVSFYNNEISEKSEIFDDQFSVERPDGSNFTLKIRSTKLEDSAMYFCASSEGTDYSNQPQHFGDGTRLSIL.

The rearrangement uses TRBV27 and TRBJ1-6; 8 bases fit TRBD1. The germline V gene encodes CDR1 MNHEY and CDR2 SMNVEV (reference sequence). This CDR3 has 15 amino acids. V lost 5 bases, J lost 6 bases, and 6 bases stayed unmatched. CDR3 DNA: TGTGCCAGCAGTCACGGGACAGGTTTTAATTCACCCCTCCACTTT. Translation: CASSHGTGFNSPLHF.

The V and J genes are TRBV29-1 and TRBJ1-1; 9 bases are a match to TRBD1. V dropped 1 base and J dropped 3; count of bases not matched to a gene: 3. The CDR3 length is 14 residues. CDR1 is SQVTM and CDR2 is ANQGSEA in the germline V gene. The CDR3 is CSVEGQGGYTEAFF. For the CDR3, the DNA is TGCAGCGTTGAAGGACAGGGGGGGTACACTGAAGCTTTCTTT.

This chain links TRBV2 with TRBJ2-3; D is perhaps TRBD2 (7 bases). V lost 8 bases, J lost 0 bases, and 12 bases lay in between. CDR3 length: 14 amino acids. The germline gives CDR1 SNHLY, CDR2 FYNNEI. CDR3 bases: TGTGCCAGCGGGGGGGGGCTTAGCACAGATACGCAGTATTTT. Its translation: CASGGGLSTDTQYF.

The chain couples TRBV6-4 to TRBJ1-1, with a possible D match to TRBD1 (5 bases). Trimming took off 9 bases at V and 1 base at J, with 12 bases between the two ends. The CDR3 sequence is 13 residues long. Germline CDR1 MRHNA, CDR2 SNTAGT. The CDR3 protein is CARGLGQNTEAFF. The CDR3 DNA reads TGTGCCAGGGGATTAGGACAGAACACTGAAGCTTTCTTT.

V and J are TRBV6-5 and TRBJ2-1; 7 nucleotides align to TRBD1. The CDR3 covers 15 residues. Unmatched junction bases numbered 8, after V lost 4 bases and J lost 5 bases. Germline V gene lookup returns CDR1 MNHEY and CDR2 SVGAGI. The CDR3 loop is CASSFGQGVNNEQFF. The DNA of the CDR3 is TGTGCCAGCAGTTTTGGCCAGGGGGTTAACAATGAGCAGTTCTTC.

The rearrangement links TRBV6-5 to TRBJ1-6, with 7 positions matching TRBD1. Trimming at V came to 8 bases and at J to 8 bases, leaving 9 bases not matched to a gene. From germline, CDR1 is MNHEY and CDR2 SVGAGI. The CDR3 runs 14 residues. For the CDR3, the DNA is TGTGCCAGCTTCGGGACAGCCGCCCATTCACCCCTCCACTTT. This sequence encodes CASFGTAAHSPLHF.

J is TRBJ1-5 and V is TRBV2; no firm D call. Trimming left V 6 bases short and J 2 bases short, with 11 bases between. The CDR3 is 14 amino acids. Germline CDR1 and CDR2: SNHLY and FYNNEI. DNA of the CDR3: TGTGCCAGCAGCACATTAGCCGGCAATCAGCCCCAGCATTTT. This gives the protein CASSTLAGNQPQHF.

The CDR3 DNA reads TGTGCCAGCGGCGGACAGGGTCCACGGCCCCAGCATTTT. Amino acid sequence: CASGGQGPRPQHF. The V gene is TRBV21-1, the J gene TRBJ1-5; whether TRBD1, the table's D call, matches the DNA was not checked. TRBV21-1 is listed as a pseudogene. The CDR3 runs to 13 residues.

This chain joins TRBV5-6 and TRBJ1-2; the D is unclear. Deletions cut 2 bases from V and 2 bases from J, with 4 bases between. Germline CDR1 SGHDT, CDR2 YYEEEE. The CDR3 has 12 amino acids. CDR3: CASSFPNYGYTF. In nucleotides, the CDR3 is TGTGCCAGCAGCTTCCCAAACTATGGCTACACCTTC.

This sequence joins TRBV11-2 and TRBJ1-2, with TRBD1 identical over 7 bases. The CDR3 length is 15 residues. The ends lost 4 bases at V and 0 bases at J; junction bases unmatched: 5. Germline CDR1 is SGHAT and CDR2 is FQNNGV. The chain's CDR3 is CASSSWDSSNYGYTF. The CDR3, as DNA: TGTGCCAGCAGCTCCTGGGACAGCTCTAACTATGGCTACACCTTC.

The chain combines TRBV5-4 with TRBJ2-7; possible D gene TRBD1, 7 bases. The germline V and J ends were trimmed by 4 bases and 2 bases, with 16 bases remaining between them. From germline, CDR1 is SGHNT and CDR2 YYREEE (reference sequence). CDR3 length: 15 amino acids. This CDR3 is CASSPGATGTYEQYF. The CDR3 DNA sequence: TGTGCCAGCAGCCCGGGGGCGACAGGGACCTACGAGCAGTACTTC.

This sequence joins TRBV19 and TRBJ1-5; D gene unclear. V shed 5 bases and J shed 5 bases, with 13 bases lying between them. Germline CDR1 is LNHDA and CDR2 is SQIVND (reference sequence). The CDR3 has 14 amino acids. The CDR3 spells CASSHPGSDQPQHF. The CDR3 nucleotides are TGTGCCAGTAGTCACCCGGGGTCCGATCAGCCCCAGCATTTT.

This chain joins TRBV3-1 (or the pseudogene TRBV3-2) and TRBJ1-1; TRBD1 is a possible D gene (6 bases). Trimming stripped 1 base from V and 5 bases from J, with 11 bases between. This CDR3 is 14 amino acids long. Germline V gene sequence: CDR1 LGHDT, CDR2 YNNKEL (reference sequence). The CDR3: CASSQGGRWTEAFF. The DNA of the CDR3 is TGTGCCAGCAGCCAAGGGGGGCGCTGGACTGAAGCTTTCTTT.

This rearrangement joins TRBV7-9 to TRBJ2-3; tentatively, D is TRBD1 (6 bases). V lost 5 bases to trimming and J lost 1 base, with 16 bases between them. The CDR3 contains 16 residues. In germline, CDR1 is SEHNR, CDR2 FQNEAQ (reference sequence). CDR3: CASSQGPGTGTDTQYF. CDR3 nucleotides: TGTGCCAGCAGCCAGGGGCCGGGAACGGGCACAGATACGCAGTATTTT.

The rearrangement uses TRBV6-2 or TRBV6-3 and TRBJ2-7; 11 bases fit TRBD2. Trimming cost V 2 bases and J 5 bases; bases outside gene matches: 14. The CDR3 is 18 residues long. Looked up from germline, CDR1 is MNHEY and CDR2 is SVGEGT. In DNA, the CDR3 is TGTGCCAGCAGTTACGGGATAGCGGGGGGGAGCCTCTTGGACGAGCAGTACTTC. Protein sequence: CASSYGIAGGSLLDEQYF.

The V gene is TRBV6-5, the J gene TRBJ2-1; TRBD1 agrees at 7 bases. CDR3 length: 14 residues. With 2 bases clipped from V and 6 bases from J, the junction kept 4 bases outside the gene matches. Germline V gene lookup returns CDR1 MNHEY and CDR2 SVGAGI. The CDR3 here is CASSYTGDSNEQFF. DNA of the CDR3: TGTGCCAGCAGTTACACCGGGGACAGCAATGAGCAGTTCTTC.

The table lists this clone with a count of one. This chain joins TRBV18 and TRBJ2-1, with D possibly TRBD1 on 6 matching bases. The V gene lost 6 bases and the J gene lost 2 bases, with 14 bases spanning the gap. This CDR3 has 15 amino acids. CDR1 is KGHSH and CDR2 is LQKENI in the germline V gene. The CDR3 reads CASSQSQGTYNEQFF. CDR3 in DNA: TGTGCCAGCTCGCAGAGCCAGGGGACCTACAATGAGCAGTTCTTC.

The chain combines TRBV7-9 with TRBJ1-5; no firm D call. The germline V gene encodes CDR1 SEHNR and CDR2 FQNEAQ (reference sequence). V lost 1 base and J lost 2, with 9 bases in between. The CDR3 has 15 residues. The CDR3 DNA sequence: TGTGCCAGCAGCTTAGGCGGGGTTTGCAATCAGCCCCAGCATTTT. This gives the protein CASSLGGVCNQPQHF.

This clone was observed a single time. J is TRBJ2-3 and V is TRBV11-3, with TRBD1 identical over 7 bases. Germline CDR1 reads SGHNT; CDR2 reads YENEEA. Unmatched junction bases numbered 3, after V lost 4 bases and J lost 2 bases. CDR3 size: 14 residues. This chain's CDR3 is CASSSGTVTDTQYF. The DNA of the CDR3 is TGTGCCAGCAGCTCCGGGACAGTCACAGATACGCAGTATTTT.

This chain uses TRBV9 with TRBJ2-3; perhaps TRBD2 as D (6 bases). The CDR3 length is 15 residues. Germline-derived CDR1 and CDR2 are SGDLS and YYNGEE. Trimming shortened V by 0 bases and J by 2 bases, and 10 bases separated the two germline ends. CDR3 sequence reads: CASSVEGGITDTQYF. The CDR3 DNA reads TGTGCCAGCAGCGTAGAGGGAGGAATCACAGATACGCAGTATTTT.

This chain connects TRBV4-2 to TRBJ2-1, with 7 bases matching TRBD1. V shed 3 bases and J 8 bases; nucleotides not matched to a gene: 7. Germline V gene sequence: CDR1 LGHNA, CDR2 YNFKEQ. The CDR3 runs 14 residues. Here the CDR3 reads CASSHTTTGDEQFF. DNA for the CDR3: TGTGCCAGCAGCCATACGACAACAGGGGATGAGCAGTTCTTC.

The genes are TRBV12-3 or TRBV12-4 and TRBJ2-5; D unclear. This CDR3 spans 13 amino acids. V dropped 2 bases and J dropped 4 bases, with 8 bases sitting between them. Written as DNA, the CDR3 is TGTGCCAGCAGTTTACGGGTTGGAGAGACCCAGTACTTC. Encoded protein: CASSLRVGETQYF.

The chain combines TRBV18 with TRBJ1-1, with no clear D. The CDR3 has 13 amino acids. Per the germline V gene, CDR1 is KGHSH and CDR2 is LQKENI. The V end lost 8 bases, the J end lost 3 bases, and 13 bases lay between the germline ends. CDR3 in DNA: TGTGCCAGCGAGGAGTCGATGGACACTGAAGCTTTCTTT. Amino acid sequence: CASEESMDTEAFF.

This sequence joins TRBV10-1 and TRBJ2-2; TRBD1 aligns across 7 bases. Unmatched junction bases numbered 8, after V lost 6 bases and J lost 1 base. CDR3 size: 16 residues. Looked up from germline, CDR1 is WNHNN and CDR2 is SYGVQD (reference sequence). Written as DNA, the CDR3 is TGCGCCAGCAGCTATGGGACAGCTCTGAACACCGGGGAGCTGTTTTTT. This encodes CASSYGTALNTGELFF.

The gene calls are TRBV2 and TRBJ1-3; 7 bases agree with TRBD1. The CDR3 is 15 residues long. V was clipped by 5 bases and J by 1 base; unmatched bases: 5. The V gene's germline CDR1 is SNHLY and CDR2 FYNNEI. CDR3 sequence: CASSPETGSGNTIYF. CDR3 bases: TGTGCCAGCAGTCCCGAGACAGGGTCTGGAAACACCATATATTTT.

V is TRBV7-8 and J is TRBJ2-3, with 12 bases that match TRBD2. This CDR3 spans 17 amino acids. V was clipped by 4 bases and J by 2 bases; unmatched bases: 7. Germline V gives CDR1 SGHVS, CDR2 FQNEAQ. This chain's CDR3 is CASSSIGTSGFTDTQYF. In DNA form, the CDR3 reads TGTGCCAGCAGCTCTATCGGGACTAGCGGGTTCACAGATACGCAGTATTTT.

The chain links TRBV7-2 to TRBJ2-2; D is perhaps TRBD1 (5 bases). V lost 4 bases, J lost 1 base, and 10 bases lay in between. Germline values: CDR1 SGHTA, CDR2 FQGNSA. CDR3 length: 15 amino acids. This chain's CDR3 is CASSSQGRNTGELFF. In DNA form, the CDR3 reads TGTGCCAGCAGCTCCCAGGGAAGGAACACCGGGGAGCTGTTTTTT.

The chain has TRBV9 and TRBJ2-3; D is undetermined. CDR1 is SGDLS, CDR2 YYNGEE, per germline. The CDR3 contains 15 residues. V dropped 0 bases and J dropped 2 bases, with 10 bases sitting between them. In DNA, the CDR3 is TGTGCCAGCAGCGTAGATCAGGTTACCACAGATACGCAGTATTTT. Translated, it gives CASSVDQVTTDTQYF.

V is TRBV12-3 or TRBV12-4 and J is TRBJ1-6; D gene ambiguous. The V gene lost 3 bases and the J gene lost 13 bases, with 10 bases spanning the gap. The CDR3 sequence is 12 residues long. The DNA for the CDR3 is TGTGCCAGCAGTTTCCAGGAACTGCCCCTCCACTTT. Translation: CASSFQELPLHF.

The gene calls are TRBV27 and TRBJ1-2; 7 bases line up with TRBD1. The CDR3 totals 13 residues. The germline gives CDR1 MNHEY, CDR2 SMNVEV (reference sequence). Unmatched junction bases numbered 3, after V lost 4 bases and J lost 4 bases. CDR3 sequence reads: CASSSDRLYGYTF. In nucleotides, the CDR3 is TGTGCCAGCAGTTCGGACAGGCTCTATGGCTACACCTTC.